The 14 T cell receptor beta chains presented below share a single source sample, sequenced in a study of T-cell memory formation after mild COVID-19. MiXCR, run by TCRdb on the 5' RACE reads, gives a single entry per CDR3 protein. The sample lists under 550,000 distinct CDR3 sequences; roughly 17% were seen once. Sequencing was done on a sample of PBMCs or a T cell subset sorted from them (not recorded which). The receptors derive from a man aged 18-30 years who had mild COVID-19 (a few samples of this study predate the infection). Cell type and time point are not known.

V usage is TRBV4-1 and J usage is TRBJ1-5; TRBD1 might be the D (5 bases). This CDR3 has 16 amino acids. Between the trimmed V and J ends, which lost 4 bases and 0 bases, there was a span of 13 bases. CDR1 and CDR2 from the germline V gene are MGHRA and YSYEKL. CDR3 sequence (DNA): TGCGCCAGCAGCCCCTGGGGACGCAATAGCAATCAGCCCCAGCATTTT. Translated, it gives CASSPWGRNSNQPQHF.

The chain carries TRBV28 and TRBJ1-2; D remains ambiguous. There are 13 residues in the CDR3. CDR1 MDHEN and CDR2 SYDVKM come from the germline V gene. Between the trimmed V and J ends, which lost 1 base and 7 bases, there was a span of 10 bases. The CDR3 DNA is TGTGCCAGCAGTTTATTGCAGGACCGTGGCTACACCTTC. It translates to CASSLLQDRGYTF.

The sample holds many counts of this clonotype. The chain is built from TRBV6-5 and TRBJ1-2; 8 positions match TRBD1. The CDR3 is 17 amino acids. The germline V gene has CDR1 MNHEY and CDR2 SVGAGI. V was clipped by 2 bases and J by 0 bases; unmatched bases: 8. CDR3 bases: TGTGCCAGCAGTTACAAAAGGGACAGGCAAGCTAACTATGGCTACACCTTC. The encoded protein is CASSYKRDRQANYGYTF.

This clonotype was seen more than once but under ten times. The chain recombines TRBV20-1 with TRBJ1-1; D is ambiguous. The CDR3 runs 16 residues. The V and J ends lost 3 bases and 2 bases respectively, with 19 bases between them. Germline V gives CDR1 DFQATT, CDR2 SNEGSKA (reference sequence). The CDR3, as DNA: TGCAGTGCTAGCTCTTGGGCAGCCGCTGGTAACACTGAAGCTTTCTTT. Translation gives CSASSWAAAGNTEAFF.

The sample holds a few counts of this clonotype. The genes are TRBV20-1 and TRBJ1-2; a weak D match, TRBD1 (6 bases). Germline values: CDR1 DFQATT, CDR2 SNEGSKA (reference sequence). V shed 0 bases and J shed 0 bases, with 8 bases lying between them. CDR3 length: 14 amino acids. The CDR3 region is CSARDGTPNYGYTF. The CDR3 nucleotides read TGCAGTGCTAGAGACGGGACACCTAACTATGGCTACACCTTC.

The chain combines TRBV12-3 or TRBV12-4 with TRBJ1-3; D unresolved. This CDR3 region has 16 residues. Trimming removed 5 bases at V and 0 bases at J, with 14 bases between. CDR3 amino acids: CASSPPSQSSGNTIYF. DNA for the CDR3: TGTGCCAGCAGTCCCCCATCTCAATCCTCTGGAAACACCATATATTTT.

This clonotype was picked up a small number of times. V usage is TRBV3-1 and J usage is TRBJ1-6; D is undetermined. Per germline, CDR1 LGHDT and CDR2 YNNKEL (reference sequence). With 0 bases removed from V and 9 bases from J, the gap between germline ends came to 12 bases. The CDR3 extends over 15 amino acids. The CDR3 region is CASSQDYGLSSPLHF. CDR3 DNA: TGTGCCAGCAGCCAAGATTACGGCTTGAGTTCACCCCTCCACTTT.

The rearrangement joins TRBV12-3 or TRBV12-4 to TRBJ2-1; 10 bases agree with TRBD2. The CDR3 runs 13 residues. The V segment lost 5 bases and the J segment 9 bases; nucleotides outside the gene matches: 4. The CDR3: CASSSGGASEQFF. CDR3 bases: TGTGCCAGCAGTAGCGGGGGGGCGAGTGAGCAGTTCTTC.

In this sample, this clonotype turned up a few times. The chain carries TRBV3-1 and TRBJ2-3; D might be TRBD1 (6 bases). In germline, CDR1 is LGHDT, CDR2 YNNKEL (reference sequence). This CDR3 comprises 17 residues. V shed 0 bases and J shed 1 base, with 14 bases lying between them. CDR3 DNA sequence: TGTGCCAGCAGCCAAGACCGGGGCAGGGGCGGCACAGATACGCAGTATTTT. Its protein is CASSQDRGRGGTDTQYF.

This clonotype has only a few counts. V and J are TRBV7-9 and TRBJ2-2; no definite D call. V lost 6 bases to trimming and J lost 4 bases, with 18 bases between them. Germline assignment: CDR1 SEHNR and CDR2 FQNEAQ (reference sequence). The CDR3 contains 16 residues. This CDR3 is CASRYSGDLVTGELFF. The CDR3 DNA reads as TGTGCCAGCAGATATTCCGGCGACCTTGTCACCGGGGAGCTGTTTTTT.

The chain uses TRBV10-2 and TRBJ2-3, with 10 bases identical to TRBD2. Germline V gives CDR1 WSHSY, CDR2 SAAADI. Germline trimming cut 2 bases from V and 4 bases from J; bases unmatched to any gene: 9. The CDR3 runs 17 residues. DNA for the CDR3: TGCGCCAGCAGTGAGCAGAGGGCTAGCGGGGGTGCAGATACGCAGTATTTT. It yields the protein CASSEQRASGGADTQYF.

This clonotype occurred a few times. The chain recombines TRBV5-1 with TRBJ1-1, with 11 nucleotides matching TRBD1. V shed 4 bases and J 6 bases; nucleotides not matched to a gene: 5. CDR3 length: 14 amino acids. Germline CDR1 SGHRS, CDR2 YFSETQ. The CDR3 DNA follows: TGCGCCAGCAGCCAAGGGACAGGGGGAGCTGAAGCTTTCTTT. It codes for CASSQGTGGAEAFF.

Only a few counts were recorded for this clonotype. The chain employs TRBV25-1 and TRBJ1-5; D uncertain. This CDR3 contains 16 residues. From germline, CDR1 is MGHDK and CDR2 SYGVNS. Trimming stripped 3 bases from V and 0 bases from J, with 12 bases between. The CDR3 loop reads CASSDLRSGSNQPQHF. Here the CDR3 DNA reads TGTGCCAGCAGTGATCTCAGGTCCGGTAGCAATCAGCCCCAGCATTTT.

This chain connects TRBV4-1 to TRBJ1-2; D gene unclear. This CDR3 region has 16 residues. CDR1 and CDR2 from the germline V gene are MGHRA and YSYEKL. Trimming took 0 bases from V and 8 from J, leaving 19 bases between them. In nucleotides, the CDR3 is TGCGCCAGCAGCCAAGAAATCGTGTCGTATGTTTACGGCTACACCTTC. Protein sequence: CASSQEIVSYVYGYTF.